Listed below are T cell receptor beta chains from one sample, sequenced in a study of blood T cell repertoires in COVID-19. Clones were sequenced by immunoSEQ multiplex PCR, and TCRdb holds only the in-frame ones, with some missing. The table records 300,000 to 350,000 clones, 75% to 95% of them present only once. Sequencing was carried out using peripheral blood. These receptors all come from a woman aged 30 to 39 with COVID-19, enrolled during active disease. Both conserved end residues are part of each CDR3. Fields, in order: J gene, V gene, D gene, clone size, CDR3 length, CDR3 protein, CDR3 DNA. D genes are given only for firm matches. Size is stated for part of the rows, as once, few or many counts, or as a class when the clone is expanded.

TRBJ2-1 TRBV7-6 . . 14 CASSSTLGDNEQFF TGTGCCAGCAGCTCTACTTTGGGCGACAATGAGCAGTTCTTC
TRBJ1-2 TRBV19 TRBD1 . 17 CASTGPPGQGVFYGYTF TGTGCCAGTACCGGACCCCCGGGACAGGGGGTTTTCTATGGCTACACCTTC
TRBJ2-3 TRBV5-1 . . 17 CASSLATRAYSTDTQYF TGCGCCAGCAGCTTGGCAACTAGAGCCTATTCCACAGATACGCAGTATTTT
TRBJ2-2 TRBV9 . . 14 CASSVVAAAGELFF TGTGCCAGCAGCGTAGTAGCTGCGGCCGGGGAGCTGTTTTTT
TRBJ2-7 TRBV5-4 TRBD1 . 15 CASSLRDRTSYEQYF TGTGCCAGCAGCTTGAGGGACAGGACTTCCTACGAGCAGTACTTC
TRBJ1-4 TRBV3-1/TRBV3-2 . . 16 CASSQVIGAGEAKLFF TGTGCCAGCAGCCAAGTGATTGGCGCAGGGGAAGCAAAACTGTTTTTT
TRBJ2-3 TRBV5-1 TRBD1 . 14 CASSRVRGTDTQYF TGCGCCAGCTCTAGGGTCAGGGGGACAGATACGCAGTATTTT
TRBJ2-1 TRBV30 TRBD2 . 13 CALDGGRGNEQFF TGTGCCCTAGACGGCGGGAGGGGCAATGAGCAGTTCTTC
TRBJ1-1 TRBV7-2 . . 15 CASSLYGDTNTEAFF TGTGCCAGCAGCTTATACGGGGATACGAACACTGAAGCTTTCTTT
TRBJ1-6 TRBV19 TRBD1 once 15 CASSGGTGGNSPLHF TGTGCCAGTAGTGGCGGGACAGGGGGTAATTCACCCCTCCACTTT
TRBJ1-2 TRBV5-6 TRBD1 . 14 CASSSGRGNYGYTF TGTGCCAGCAGCTCGGGCAGGGGGAACTATGGCTACACCTTC
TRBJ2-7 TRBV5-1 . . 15 CASSSGTAQSYEQYF TGCGCCAGCAGCTCCGGGACTGCTCAGAGCTACGAGCAGTACTTC
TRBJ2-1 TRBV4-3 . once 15 CASSQDMGAALEQFF TGCGCCAGCAGCCAAGATATGGGGGCAGCCCTTGAGCAGTTCTTC
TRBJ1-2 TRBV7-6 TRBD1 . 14 CASSLDRAGYGYTF TGTGCCAGCAGCCTGGACAGGGCAGGATATGGCTACACCTTC
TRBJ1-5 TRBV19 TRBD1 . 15 CASRGKGAGNQPQHF TGTGCCAGTAGGGGTAAGGGGGCTGGAAATCAGCCCCAGCATTTT
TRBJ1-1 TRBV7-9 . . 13 CASSFGQLTEAFF TGTGCCAGCAGCTTCGGACAGCTTACTGAAGCTTTCTTT
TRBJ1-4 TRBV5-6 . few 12 CANGGQNEKLFF TGTGCCAACGGGGGGCAAAATGAAAAACTGTTTTTT
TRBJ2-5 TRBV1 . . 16 CTSSPRSQRVQETQYF TGCACCAGCAGCCCCAGATCCCAGCGAGTTCAAGAGACCCAGTACTTC
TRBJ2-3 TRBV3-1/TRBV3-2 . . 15 CASSYTGTSTDTQYF TGTGCCAGCAGCTATACCGGGACTAGCACAGATACGCAGTATTTT
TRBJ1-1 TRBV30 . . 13 CAWIKQQNTEAFF TGTGCCTGGATAAAACAGCAGAACACTGAAGCTTTCTTT